Each of the 18 T cell receptor beta chains below was sequenced from the same sample in a study of technical replicates of blood from a few donors. Clones were sequenced by immunoSEQ multiplex PCR, and TCRdb holds only the in-frame ones, with some missing. The sample contains under 85,000 clones, around 94% of which appear only once. Material for sequencing was T cells isolated from PBMCs. All receptors come from a human donor in good health.

V usage is TRBV5-1 and J usage is TRBJ1-2; no definite D call. The ends were cut back, 7 bases at V and 3 bases at J, with 13 bases in the middle. The CDR3 runs 13 residues. In germline, CDR1 is SGHRS, CDR2 YFSETQ. In DNA form, the CDR3 reads TGCGCCAGCCGAGAGGTGGCAGACTATGGCTACACCTTC. Translating it yields CASREVADYGYTF.

The V and J genes are TRBV18 and TRBJ1-2; 8 nucleotides match TRBD1. With 4 bases clipped from V and 3 bases from J, the junction kept 10 bases outside the gene matches. The CDR3 runs 16 residues. In germline, CDR1 is KGHSH, CDR2 LQKENI. The CDR3 DNA follows: TGTGCCAGCTCACTGGGTCGACAGGGGACCGACTATGGCTACACCTTC. Translated, it gives CASSLGRQGTDYGYTF.

This rearrangement joins TRBV6-5 to TRBJ2-7; perhaps TRBD1 as D (5 bases). The CDR3 length is 13 residues. V was trimmed by 2 bases and J by 7 bases, leaving 12 bases between them. The germline V gene has CDR1 MNHEY and CDR2 SVGAGI. The CDR3 spells CASSYVQGGEQYF. CDR3 DNA sequence: TGTGCCAGCAGTTACGTCCAGGGTGGGGAGCAGTACTTC.

The CDR3 spells CASSLRTGGEQYF. As DNA, the CDR3 is TGTGCCAGCAGTTTACGGACAGGGGGCGAGCAGTACTTC. The chain employs TRBV5-4 and TRBJ2-7, with 10 nucleotides matching TRBD1. The V gene's germline CDR1 is SGHNT and CDR2 YYREEE (reference sequence). V shed 5 bases and J 6 bases; nucleotides not matched to a gene: 5. The CDR3 spans 13 residues.

This clone has just one count. The chain has TRBV5-4 and TRBJ2-1; 7 nucleotides align to TRBD2. The germline gives CDR1 SGHNT, CDR2 YYREEE (reference sequence). J gave up 3 bases and V 0 bases, and 9 bases lay outside the gene matches. The CDR3 has 17 amino acids. CDR3 DNA sequence: TGTGCCAGCAGCTTGGTCTCCTTGACTAGCAGCTACAATGAGCAGTTCTTC. Encoded protein: CASSLVSLTSSYNEQFF. Supplemented by reference TRBV5-4 and TRBJ2-1, the full variable domain reads ETGVTQSPTHLIKTRGQQVTLRCSSQSGHNTVSWYQQALGQGPQFIFQYYREEENGRGNFPPRFSGLQFPNYSSELNVNALELDDSALYLCASSLVSLTSSYNEQFFGPGTRLTVL.

The chain carries TRBV10-3 and TRBJ1-5; 7 bases are shared with TRBD1. This CDR3 has 15 amino acids. The V segment lost 3 bases and the J segment 5 bases; nucleotides outside the gene matches: 7. The V gene's germline CDR1 is ENHRY and CDR2 SYGVKD. The CDR3 region has the DNA TGTGCCATCAGTGATTCGGGACAGATTGATCAGCCCCAGCATTTT. Translating gives CAISDSGQIDQPQHF.

This chain links TRBV5-4 with TRBJ1-2, with TRBD1 matching over 9 bases. The CDR3 has 15 amino acids. Germline lookup yields CDR1 SGHNT and CDR2 YYREEE (reference sequence). The V segment lost 4 bases and the J segment 6 bases; nucleotides outside the gene matches: 10. In nucleotides, the CDR3 is TGTGCCAGCAGCGGTGGACAGGGGCGGATGGATGGCTACACCTTC. Its protein is CASSGGQGRMDGYTF.

The rearrangement joins TRBV5-5 to TRBJ2-2; 11 bases line up with TRBD1. With V trimmed by 3 bases and J by 5 bases, 0 bases remained unmatched. Germline CDR1 and CDR2: SGHKS and YYEKEE (reference sequence). The CDR3 length is 14 residues. The CDR3 region is CASSWDRGTGELFF. CDR3 nucleotide sequence: TGTGCCAGCAGCTGGGACAGGGGGACCGGGGAGCTGTTTTTT. Full variable domain (outside the CDR3, taken from reference TRBV5-5 and TRBJ2-2): DAGVTQSPTHLIKTRGQQVTLRCSPISGHKSVSWYQQVLGQGPQFIFQYYEKEERGRGNFPDRFSARQFPNYSSELNVNALLLGDSALYLCASSWDRGTGELFFGEGSRLTVL.

The sample holds one count of this clone. The chain carries TRBV4-1 and TRBJ2-7; D ambiguous. Germline CDR1 reads MGHRA; CDR2 reads YSYEKL. V was cut by 1 base and J by 1 base, with 8 bases left in between. CDR3 length equals 14 residues. CDR3 in amino acids: CASSQAGGSYEQYF. The CDR3, as DNA: TGCGCCAGCAGCCAAGCTGGCGGTTCCTACGAGCAGTACTTC.

CDR3 sequence reads: CASSVAGVAYNEQFF. The CDR3 DNA is TGTGCCAGCAGCGTAGCGGGAGTCGCCTACAATGAGCAGTTCTTC. The chain combines TRBV9 with TRBJ2-1; weak D call: TRBD2 (6 bases). CDR3 size: 15 residues. Trimming took 0 bases from V and 2 from J, leaving 9 bases between them. Germline V gene sequence: CDR1 SGDLS, CDR2 YYNGEE. The full variable domain, rest sourced from reference TRBV9 and TRBJ2-1, is DSGVTQTPKHLITATGQRVTLRCSPRSGDLSVYWYQQSLDQGLQFLIQYYNGEERAKGNILERFSAQQFPDLHSELNLSSLELGDSALYFCASSVAGVAYNEQFFGPGTRLTVL.

This clone occurred a few times. V is TRBV5-4 and J is TRBJ1-4; possible D gene TRBD1, 6 bases. Trimming pared 4 bases from V and 5 bases from J, leaving 12 bases between. The CDR3 loop spans 14 amino acids. CDR1 and CDR2 from the germline V gene are SGHNT and YYREEE (reference sequence). CDR3 protein: CASSPYQGNEKLFF. CDR3 nucleotide sequence: TGTGCCAGCAGCCCATACCAGGGGAATGAAAAACTGTTTTTT.

The V call is TRBV7-2, the J call TRBJ2-7; 7 bases are a match to TRBD2. The J segment lost 0 bases and the V segment lost 2 bases, leaving 13 bases of the junction unmatched. Per germline, CDR1 SGHTA and CDR2 FQGNSA. The CDR3 spans 18 residues. CDR3 sequence: CASSLNSGDGGSSYEQYF. As DNA, the CDR3 is TGTGCCAGCAGCTTAAATAGCGGCGACGGCGGGAGCTCCTACGAGCAGTACTTC.

The J gene is TRBJ1-1, the V gene TRBV7-2; D might be TRBD1 (6 bases). Germline V lookup: CDR1 SGHTA, CDR2 FQGNSA. The CDR3 is 14 residues long. The V end lost 4 bases, the J end lost 4 bases, and 13 bases lay between the germline ends. The CDR3 reads CASSSVTGSTEAFF. In DNA, the CDR3 is TGTGCCAGCAGCTCCGTGACAGGTAGCACTGAAGCTTTCTTT.

The chain combines TRBV21-1 with TRBJ2-1; TRBD2, the table's D call, lacks a check against the DNA. TRBV21-1 is described as a pseudogene. The CDR3 sequence is 17 residues long. The CDR3 protein is CASSKEDDPVKSNEQFF. The DNA for the CDR3 is TGTGCCAGCAGCAAAGAAGATGATCCTGTCAAGAGCAATGAGCAGTTCTTC.

J is TRBJ2-7 and V is TRBV10-3; 7 bases line up with TRBD1. This CDR3 comprises 12 residues. Germline V gene sequence: CDR1 ENHRY, CDR2 SYGVKD. V was clipped by 10 bases and J by 2 bases; unmatched bases: 5. CDR3 loop: CASRDSTYEQYF. CDR3 DNA: TGTGCCAGCCGGGACAGTACCTACGAGCAGTACTTC.

The V call is TRBV7-3, the J call TRBJ2-7, with 13 bases aligning to TRBD2. Germline CDR1 reads SGHTA; CDR2 reads FQGTGA. The CDR3 loop spans 17 amino acids. The junction had 13 bases not matched to a gene; V was cut back by 2 bases and J by 9 bases. This CDR3 is CASSLLPGLAGSSVQYF. The CDR3 nucleotides read TGTGCCAGCAGCTTATTACCGGGACTAGCGGGAAGTTCGGTGCAGTACTTC.

The chain couples TRBV9 to TRBJ2-3, with 8 bases matching TRBD2. CDR1 is SGDLS and CDR2 is YYNGEE in the germline V gene. This CDR3 is 15 amino acids long. J was trimmed by 4 bases and V by 3 bases; bases with no gene match: 7. CDR3 loop: CASSGFSGVPDTQYF. CDR3 coding DNA: TGTGCCAGCAGCGGTTTTAGCGGGGTCCCAGATACGCAGTATTTT.

The chain employs TRBV6-5 and TRBJ2-5, with 10 bases fitting TRBD1. From germline, CDR1 is MNHEY and CDR2 SVGAGI. The CDR3 is 14 residues long. V lost 5 bases to trimming and J lost 4 bases; unmatched junction nucleotides: 4. CDR3 amino acids: CASSTTGGSETQYF. CDR3 nucleotides: TGTGCCAGCAGTACGACAGGGGGCTCAGAGACCCAGTACTTC.